This T cell receptor (beta chain) was obtained from a study of Graves' ophthalmopathy and Graves' hyperthyroidism. General study points: A majority of expanded thyroid clonotypes exceeding 0.001 frequency were likewise present in blood. Classification of ophthalmopathy versus stable hyperthyroidism by a 13-signature model yielded just under 90% sensitivity and around 80% specificity.

Per germline, CDR1 DFQATT and CDR2 SNEGSKA (reference sequence). This CDR3 region has 9 residues. Every ophthalmopathy donor presented moderate-to-severe activity, CAS ≥3, NOSPECS ≥4 and duration under 3 months. Out of about 10 ml of fresh peripheral blood, PBMCs were obtained. The authors amplified TCR beta CDR3 regions, and they did so from RNA transcripts for repertoire sequencing. A first-round RT-PCR used HTBI primers, followed by a second-round multiplex PCR. In TCRdb, the multiplex PCR reads were re-called with MiXCR into one record per CDR3 protein. The data show hundreds of thousands of distinct CDR3 sequences, 40% seen once. This clonotype showed up just a few times. Its antigen is as yet unknown.

The chain employs TRBV20-1 and TRBJ2-5; no reliable D call. This clonotype was sampled from an adult man with Graves' ophthalmopathy. Sequenced: peripheral blood. The CDR3 bases are TGCAGGCCCCCGGAGACCCAGTACTTC. Amino acids: CRPPETQYF.